Sequencing of this TCR beta chain was carried out in a study of molecular identifiers for immune sequencing clone quantification. This clonotype was observed a handful of times. The antigen remains unidentified. A read error may account for a junction end that differs from germline. Study outcomes and limitations: A single cell's spiked Jurkat TCR RNA was reportedly detectable among 900,000 to 1,000,000 naive cells. Sharing of a barcode by identical TCR molecules could cause highly expanded clone sizes to be underestimated.

Naive CD8 T cell sorting was performed on the CD8+CD4-CCR7+CD45RA+ phenotype. TCRdb reprocessed the PCR reads with MiXCR, giving one entry per CDR3 protein. The repertoire holds over 300,000 distinct CDR3 sequences, with over 20% as singletons. Germline CDR1 reads PRHDT; CDR2 reads FYEKMQ (reference sequence). CDR3 length: 12 amino acids. Sequencing was carried out using naive CD8+ T cells from blood, with Jurkat cell RNA spiked in. Sample subset: FACS-sorted CD8+CD4-CCR7+CD45RA+ naive T cells. The clonotype originates from a human donor in good health. Some libraries in this study had Jurkat cell RNA spiked in. The genes are TRBV13 and TRBJ1-1; D is unresolved. As DNA, the CDR3 is TGTGTCAGCAGTCCTGCGAGGACTGAAGCTTTCTTT. Protein: CVSSPARTEAFF.